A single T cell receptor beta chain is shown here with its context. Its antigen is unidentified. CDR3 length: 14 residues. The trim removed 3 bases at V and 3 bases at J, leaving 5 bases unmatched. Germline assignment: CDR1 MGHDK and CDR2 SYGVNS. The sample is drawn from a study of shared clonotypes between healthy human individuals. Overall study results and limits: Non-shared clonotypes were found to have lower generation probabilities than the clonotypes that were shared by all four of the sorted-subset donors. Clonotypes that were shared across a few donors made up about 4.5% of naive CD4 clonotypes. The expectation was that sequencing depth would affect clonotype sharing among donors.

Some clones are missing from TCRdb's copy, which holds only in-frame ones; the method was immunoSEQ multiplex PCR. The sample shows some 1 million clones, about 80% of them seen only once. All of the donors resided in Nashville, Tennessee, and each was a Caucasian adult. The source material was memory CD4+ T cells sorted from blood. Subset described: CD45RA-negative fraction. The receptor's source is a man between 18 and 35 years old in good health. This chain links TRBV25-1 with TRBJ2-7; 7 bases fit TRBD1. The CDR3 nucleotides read TGTGCCAGCAGTGAGGGACAGTCAATCTACGAGCAGTACTTC. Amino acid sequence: CASSEGQSIYEQYF.